This TCR beta chain was captured by sequencing in a study of response to subunit inactivated influenza vaccine. With regard to this clonotype: Its specificity is unknown.

General study results and limits: The study's authors posited that every seasonal influenza vaccination enlists few new T cells.

CDR3 length: 15 amino acids. Germline lookup yields CDR1 MGHRA and CDR2 YSYEKL. Trimming stripped 2 bases from V and 7 bases from J, with 15 bases between. Via MiXCR, TCRdb re-called the RT-PCR reads, giving one row per CDR3 protein. The data hold 530,000 or so distinct CDR3 sequences, with 12% observed a single time. Material: PBMCs from blood, obtained on the day of vaccination. The chain links TRBV4-1 to TRBJ2-1, with D tentatively TRBD2 (7 bases). The clonotype was recovered from a middle-aged man who received an inactivated influenza vaccine. The CDR3 DNA follows: TGCGCCAGCAGCCAAACCCCCGAGGGGGGGAATGAGCAGTTCTTC. Translation: CASSQTPEGGNEQFF.